These 25 T cell receptor beta chains came from one sample sequenced in a study of vaccination effects on CD4 cells after COVID-19. Peptide-pool stimulation followed by sequencing identified expanded antigen-specific CD4+ clonotypes in the ViraFEST assay. Once cultured for approximately ten days, the cells underwent separation to obtain CD4+ T cells. Prior SARS-CoV-2 infection was absent in the vaccine recipients, as shown by negative nucleocapsid antibodies. TCRdb's copy holds only in-frame clones and misses some; the assay was immunoSEQ multiplex PCR. The table includes some 77,000 clones, over 65% detected once. No antigen has been identified for these receptors. The sample was CD4+ T cells from PBMCs cultured with HCoV-OC43 spike peptides, taken before COVID-19 vaccination. This sample's subset: HCoV-OC43 spike overlapping peptide pool stimulation. The receptors here all came from a human donor who received a COVID-19 vaccine.

This clone was seen a single time. V and J are TRBV18 and TRBJ2-5; D remains ambiguous. Trimming cost V 5 bases and J 9 bases, with 10 bases left between them. The CDR3 sequence is 11 residues long. Per the germline V gene, CDR1 is KGHSH and CDR2 is LQKENI. CDR3 coding DNA: TGTGCCAGCTCATCGCAATGGGCCCAGTACTTC. This translates into CASSSQWAQYF.

The CDR3, as DNA: TGTGCCAGCAGCCCCGGACTAGCTGAAGATACGCAGTATTTT. It translates to CASSPGLAEDTQYF. V and J are TRBV9 and TRBJ2-3; TRBD2 agrees at 8 bases. Germline V gene data show CDR1 as SGDLS and CDR2 as YYNGEE. The V and J ends lost 4 bases and 5 bases, in that order; junction bases with no gene match: 6. The CDR3 runs to 14 residues.

The sample holds one count of this clone. V usage is TRBV19 and J usage is TRBJ2-7; TRBD2 agrees at 11 bases. CDR1 and CDR2 (germline): LNHDA, SQIVND (reference sequence). J was trimmed by 5 bases and V by 4 bases; bases with no gene match: 7. CDR3 length: 15 amino acids. DNA for the CDR3: TGTGCCAGTAGTACTCGACTAGCGGGGTTCCACGAGCAGTACGTC. Encoded protein: CASSTRLAGFHEQYV.

V is TRBV2 and J is TRBJ1-2; no clear D. Germline CDR1 is SNHLY and CDR2 is FYNNEI. This CDR3 comprises 12 residues. The V and J ends lost 0 bases and 1 base respectively, with 0 bases between them. The CDR3 reads CASSEANYGYTF. The CDR3, as DNA: TGTGCCAGCAGTGAAGCTAACTATGGCTACACCTTC.

V usage is TRBV4-3 and J usage is TRBJ1-2, with D possibly TRBD1 on 5 matching bases. Trimming removed 0 bases from V and 8 bases from J, with 10 bases in between. This CDR3 contains 13 residues. Germline V gene sequence: CDR1 LGHNA, CDR2 YSLEER. CDR3 nucleotides: TGCGCCAGCAGCCAAGAGGTCAGGGACGGCTACACCTTC. It translates to CASSQEVRDGYTF.

V is TRBV18 and J is TRBJ1-1; a weak D match, TRBD1 (5 bases). Germline V gene sequence: CDR1 KGHSH, CDR2 LQKENI. Trimming pared 2 bases from V and 5 bases from J, leaving 18 bases between. The CDR3 is 16 amino acids. The CDR3 protein is CASSPFSGGDATEAFF. In DNA form, the CDR3 reads TGTGCCAGCTCACCATTTAGTGGAGGGGATGCAACTGAAGCTTTCTTT.

This clone was seen a single time. The CDR3 DNA sequence: TGTGCCACCAGTGATGCAGGGAGAACCGGGGAGCTGTTTTTT. Protein sequence: CATSDAGRTGELFF. The chain employs TRBV24-1 and TRBJ2-2; D might be TRBD1 or TRBD2, each matching 5 bases. CDR1 is KGHDR and CDR2 is SFDVKD in the germline V gene. The CDR3 length is 14 residues. V lost 3 bases, J lost 5 bases, and 9 bases lay in between.

The CDR3 DNA follows: TGTGCCAGCAGCCAAGTGGCAGGGAGCACTGAAGCTTTCTTT. Its translation: CASSQVAGSTEAFF. The chain uses TRBV3-1 (or the pseudogene TRBV3-2) and TRBJ1-1, with D tentatively TRBD1 (5 bases). Trimming stripped 1 base from V and 4 bases from J, with 10 bases between. Germline assignment: CDR1 LGHDT and CDR2 YNNKEL (reference sequence). The CDR3 loop spans 14 amino acids.

The V and J genes are TRBV7-2 and TRBJ1-6; D remains unclear. This CDR3 has 12 residues. Between the trimmed V and J ends, which lost 1 base and 9 bases, there was a span of 4 bases. CDR1 SGHTA and CDR2 FQGNSA come from the germline V gene. The CDR3: CASSLGGSPLHF. The CDR3 nucleotides are TGTGCCAGCAGCTTAGGCGGTTCACCCCTCCACTTT.

This clone was seen only a few times. This chain connects TRBV5-1 to TRBJ2-2; TRBD1 is a possible D gene (6 bases). Deletions cut 5 bases from V and 4 bases from J, with 12 bases between. This CDR3 is built from 14 residues. Germline V gene data show CDR1 as SGHRS and CDR2 as YFSETQ. The CDR3 here is CASRADRSTGELFF. The CDR3 DNA is TGCGCCAGCAGAGCGGACAGAAGCACCGGGGAGCTGTTTTTT. Filled out from reference TRBV5-1 and TRBJ2-2, the complete variable domain reads KAGVTQTPRYLIKTRGQQVTLSCSPISGHRSVSWYQQTPGQGLQFLFEYFSETQRNKGNFPGRFSGRQFSNSRSEMNVSTLELGDSALYLCASRADRSTGELFFGEGSRLTVL.

The chain carries TRBV19 and TRBJ1-1; D unclear. The CDR3 totals 17 residues. Deletions cut 4 bases from V and 5 bases from J, with 23 bases between. The germline gives CDR1 LNHDA, CDR2 SQIVND (reference sequence). CDR3 region: CASSNSAPGRAGTEAFF. For the CDR3, the DNA is TGTGCCAGTAGTAATTCGGCCCCCGGGAGGGCCGGGACTGAAGCTTTCTTT.

The chain combines TRBV7-9 with TRBJ2-2; no clear D gene. The CDR3 is 17 amino acids. Per the germline V gene, CDR1 is SEHNR and CDR2 is FQNEAQ (reference sequence). The germline V and J ends were trimmed by 5 bases and 0 bases, with 16 bases remaining between them. The CDR3 sequence is CASSPLISLANTGELFF. Here the CDR3 DNA reads TGTGCCAGCAGCCCATTGATTAGTCTAGCGAACACCGGGGAGCTGTTTTTT.

The gene calls are TRBV7-8 and TRBJ1-2; D remains unclear. Between the trimmed V and J ends, which lost 4 bases and 5 bases, there was a span of 17 bases. Germline CDR1 reads SGHVS; CDR2 reads FQNEAQ. The CDR3 contains 15 residues. CDR3 sequence (DNA): TGTGCCAGCAGCTCTATTAGCTCCCTTCTATATGGCTACACCTTC. This gives the protein CASSSISSLLYGYTF.

The V and J genes are TRBV28 and TRBJ1-5; no reliable D call. Trimming left V 1 base short and J 5 bases short, with 3 bases between. The germline V gene has CDR1 MDHEN and CDR2 SYDVKM. The CDR3 has 12 amino acids. CDR3: CASSLYYQPQHF. The CDR3 DNA sequence: TGTGCCAGCAGTTTATATTATCAGCCCCAGCATTTT.

This chain links TRBV2 with TRBJ1-2; TRBD1 is a possible D gene (6 bases). The CDR3 totals 12 residues. The V gene lost 6 bases and the J gene lost 3 bases, with 8 bases spanning the gap. CDR1 is SNHLY, CDR2 FYNNEI, per germline. CDR3 in DNA: TGTGCCAGCAGACAGGGCGACTATGGCTACACCTTC. Translation: CASRQGDYGYTF.

This clone is a singleton in its sample. The V call is TRBV29-1, the J call TRBJ2-1; no reliable D call. V lost 5 bases and J 0 bases, leaving 14 bases between the germline ends. The germline V gene encodes CDR1 SQVTM and CDR2 ANQGSEA. This CDR3 comprises 15 residues. The CDR3 sequence is CSVLKGRSSYNEQFF. The CDR3 nucleotides are TGCAGCGTTTTGAAAGGACGAAGCTCCTACAATGAGCAGTTCTTC.

This chain uses TRBV7-2 with TRBJ2-7; TRBD1 matches 7 bases. V lost 5 bases and J lost 1; bases outside the gene matches: 8. This CDR3 contains 15 residues. CDR1 and CDR2 from the germline V gene are SGHTA and FQGNSA. For the CDR3, the DNA is TGTGCCAGCAGCCTGGAACAGGGGATGTCCTACGAGCAGTACGTC. Amino acid sequence: CASSLEQGMSYEQYV.

The J gene is TRBJ1-1, the V gene TRBV5-1, with 7 bases aligning to TRBD1. The V gene's germline CDR1 is SGHRS and CDR2 YFSETQ. J lost 4 bases, V lost 0 bases, and 6 bases had no gene match. The CDR3 loop spans 15 amino acids. CDR3 in amino acids: CASSLEQGVGTEAFF. The CDR3 DNA is TGCGCCAGCAGCTTGGAGCAGGGGGTGGGCACTGAAGCTTTCTTT.

The rearrangement uses TRBV29-1 and TRBJ1-1; 10 bases are a match to TRBD1. This CDR3 spans 15 amino acids. The ends lost 4 bases at V and 6 bases at J; junction bases unmatched: 11. The germline gives CDR1 SQVTM, CDR2 ANQGSEA. CDR3 sequence reads: CSVAGTGALYAEAFF. CDR3 in DNA: TGCAGCGTTGCAGGGACAGGGGCGTTGTACGCTGAAGCTTTCTTT.

This chain links TRBV19 with TRBJ1-1, with unresolved D. Trimming shortened V by 6 bases and J by 1 base, and 6 bases separated the two germline ends. Germline values: CDR1 LNHDA, CDR2 SQIVND (reference sequence). This CDR3 region has 12 residues. Here the CDR3 DNA reads TGTGCCAGTAGCCGAACGAACACTGAAGCTTTCTTT. Protein product: CASSRTNTEAFF.

This chain uses TRBV5-1 with TRBJ1-2, with a weak D call TRBD1 (5 bases). The germline CDR1 and CDR2 sequences are SGHRS and YFSETQ. Trimming stripped 6 bases from V and 0 bases from J, with 15 bases between. The CDR3 is made up of 15 amino acids. CDR3 nucleotides: TGCGCCAGCAAACCGCTAGCGACAGCTAACTATGGCTACACCTTC. Its protein product is CASKPLATANYGYTF.

The chain carries TRBV6-2 or TRBV6-3 and TRBJ1-2; D unresolved. V was cut by 0 bases and J by 5 bases, with 19 bases left in between. Germline lookup yields CDR1 MNHEY and CDR2 SVGEGT. The CDR3 spans 17 residues. CDR3 sequence reads: CASSYSTSRTYEYGYTF. The CDR3 nucleotides are TGTGCCAGCAGTTACTCGACTTCCCGGACGTACGAGTATGGCTACACCTTC.

The CDR3 protein is CASSLAGGGYEKLFF. The DNA for the CDR3 is TGCGCCAGCAGCTTAGCAGGGGGCGGGTATGAAAAACTGTTTTTT. The chain couples TRBV5-1 to TRBJ1-4; TRBD1 aligns across 8 bases. The CDR3 contains 15 residues. V dropped 2 bases and J dropped 6; count of bases not matched to a gene: 6. Germline values: CDR1 SGHRS, CDR2 YFSETQ. Together with reference TRBV5-1 and TRBJ1-4, the CDR3 gives the full variable domain: KAGVTQTPRYLIKTRGQQVTLSCSPISGHRSVSWYQQTPGQGLQFLFEYFSETQRNKGNFPGRFSGRQFSNSRSEMNVSTLELGDSALYLCASSLAGGGYEKLFFGSGTQLSVL.

The chain has TRBV28 and TRBJ2-2; a weak D match, TRBD1 (5 bases). CDR1 and CDR2 (germline): MDHEN, SYDVKM. The ends were cut back, 8 bases at V and 6 bases at J, with 16 bases in the middle. CDR3 size: 14 residues. CDR3 bases: TGTGCCAGCTCCCTATCACAGGCGGCCGGGGAGCTGTTTTTT. Translation: CASSLSQAAGELFF.

A few counts support this clone. The rearrangement uses TRBV5-6 and TRBJ2-7; D may be TRBD2 (5 bases). V was clipped by 0 bases and J by 8 bases, with 12 bases between them. CDR3 length equals 13 residues. The germline V gene has CDR1 SGHDT and CDR2 YYEEEE. The CDR3 here is CASSLAGVGKQYV. The CDR3, as DNA: TGTGCCAGCAGCTTGGCCGGGGTGGGAAAGCAGTACGTC.